These 9 T cell receptor beta chains were sequenced from one sample in a study of blood T cell repertoires in COVID-19 (dated by TCRdb to 2018 to 2020). Library preparation used the immunoSEQ multiplex PCR assay. TCRdb mirrors the immuneACCESS table, restricted to in-frame sequences. Some clones are absent from its copies; in checked studies, under half trace to an unresolved V gene, and the reason for the others is unknown. This sample lists about 240,000 clones; around 85% were detected once. The biggest ten clones account for roughly 5% of the sample. The sequenced sample was peripheral blood. Every receptor here comes from a man in his forties or fifties with COVID-19, enrolled during active disease.

This sequence joins TRBV9 and TRBJ2-2; no firm D call. V was pared by 0 bases and J by 5 bases, with 5 bases between. Looked up from germline, CDR1 is SGDLS and CDR2 is YYNGEE. There are 13 residues in the CDR3. Here the CDR3 DNA reads TGTGCCAGCAGCGTAGACTTAACCGGGGAGCTGTTTTTT. Its protein product is CASSVDLTGELFF.

J is TRBJ1-5 and V is TRBV7-8; D perhaps matches TRBD1 (6 bases). Trimming removed 5 bases from V and 0 bases from J, with 14 bases in between. The CDR3 covers 16 residues. Looked up from germline, CDR1 is SGHVS and CDR2 is FQNEAQ. The chain's CDR3 is CASSQEQGSSNQPQHF. Written as DNA, the CDR3 is TGTGCCAGCAGCCAAGAACAGGGTTCTAGCAATCAGCCCCAGCATTTT.

The chain uses TRBV5-1 and TRBJ2-7; TRBD1 agrees at 9 bases. Germline values: CDR1 SGHRS, CDR2 YFSETQ. This CDR3 has 17 residues. V was pared by 3 bases and J by 5 bases, with 15 bases of the junction left unmatched. CDR3 in amino acids: CASSSVPGQGIDDEQYF. The CDR3 DNA reads TGCGCCAGCAGCTCTGTCCCGGGACAGGGAATTGATGACGAGCAGTACTTC.

This chain uses TRBV5-4 with TRBJ2-2, with D possibly matching TRBD1 (6 bases). CDR1 is SGHNT and CDR2 is YYREEE in the germline V gene (reference sequence). The CDR3 totals 14 residues. Deletions cut 1 base from V and 4 bases from J, with 8 bases between. This CDR3 is CASSLQGPTGELFF. DNA of the CDR3: TGTGCCAGCAGCTTGCAGGGGCCCACCGGGGAGCTGTTTTTT. Together with reference TRBV5-4 and TRBJ2-2, the CDR3 gives the full variable domain: ETGVTQSPTHLIKTRGQQVTLRCSSQSGHNTVSWYQQALGQGPQFIFQYYREEENGRGNFPPRFSGLQFPNYSSELNVNALELDDSALYLCASSLQGPTGELFFGEGSRLTVL.

This clone was seen only a few times. The gene calls are TRBV28 and TRBJ1-3; D ambiguous. The germline CDR1 and CDR2 sequences are MDHEN and SYDVKM. Trimming pared 3 bases from V and 1 base from J, leaving 7 bases between. This CDR3 has 14 residues. The CDR3 loop reads CASSFRGSGNTIYF. In DNA, the CDR3 is TGTGCCAGCAGTTTTCGAGGGTCTGGAAACACCATATATTTT.

The CDR3 is CASRKAQGVGTEAFF. Here the CDR3 DNA reads TGCGCCAGCAGGAAAGCACAGGGGGTAGGCACTGAAGCTTTCTTT. The chain combines TRBV4-1 with TRBJ1-1; 8 bases are a match to TRBD1. Trimming at V came to 6 bases and at J to 4 bases, leaving 10 bases not matched to a gene. The CDR3 has 15 amino acids. Germline lookup yields CDR1 MGHRA and CDR2 YSYEKL.

This chain links TRBV15 with TRBJ1-5; perhaps TRBD1 as D (6 bases). The germline gives CDR1 LNHNV, CDR2 YYDKDF (reference sequence). This CDR3 is 18 amino acids long. V lost 0 bases and J 1 base, leaving 16 bases between the germline ends. The CDR3 reads CATSRDRQGIRSNQPQHF. For the CDR3, the DNA is TGTGCCACCAGCAGAGATCGGCAGGGGATTCGAAGCAATCAGCCCCAGCATTTT.

This clone was detected a few times. The V gene is TRBV9, the J gene TRBJ1-2; 11 nucleotides match TRBD1. CDR1 and CDR2 from the germline V gene are SGDLS and YYNGEE. The CDR3 length is 14 residues. V was pared by 6 bases and J by 7 bases, with 8 bases of the junction left unmatched. The CDR3 sequence: CASNADRGRGGYTF. Here the CDR3 DNA reads TGTGCCAGCAACGCGGACAGGGGGCGGGGTGGCTACACCTTC.

The V call is TRBV4-1, the J call TRBJ1-5; 8 nucleotides align to TRBD1. V was pared by 4 bases and J by 0 bases, with 8 bases of the junction left unmatched. This CDR3 comprises 17 residues. Germline V lookup: CDR1 MGHRA, CDR2 YSYEKL. The DNA for the CDR3 is TGCGCCAGCAGCCTCTCCCTGGACAGGGATAGCAATCAGCCCCAGCATTTT. Translated, it gives CASSLSLDRDSNQPQHF.